A selection of T cell receptor beta chains follows, all from one sample in a study of T cells expressing NK-cell markers. TCRdb reprocessed the 5' RACE reads and stores each CDR3 protein as one record, lacking DNA. The repertoire shows about 460,000 distinct CDR3 sequences; the top ten hold over 1.3%. Sequenced sample: blood T cells: a sorted CD56 or NKG2C T cell subset, CD4+ or CD8+ T cells, or bulk PBMC T cells (not recorded which). These receptors originate from a woman in her forties or fifties in good health. Each CDR3 is given with its conserved first and last residue. Fields, in order: V gene, J gene, CDR3 protein.

TRBV4-1	TRBJ1-4	CASSWRGGAENEKLFF
TRBV11-2	TRBJ2-1	CASSLWSSGSLYNEQFF
TRBV5-1	TRBJ2-1	CASSFQSSGLNNEQFF
TRBV12-3/TRBV12-4	TRBJ2-3	CASSLRISDRTDTQYF
TRBV5-1	TRBJ2-1	CASSGSGLYEQFF
TRBV5-1	TRBJ2-3	CASSLRVSGTDTQYF
TRBV24-1	TRBJ2-2	CATRAGLGNTGELFF
TRBV15	TRBJ2-5	CATNEGARETQYF
TRBV7-9	TRBJ2-4	CASSRDRALNIQYF
TRBV24-1	TRBJ2-3	CATSEDSTQYF
TRBV27	TRBJ2-1	CASSPGGGQFF
TRBV5-6	TRBJ1-4	CASSVTGGHEKLFF
TRBV6-5	TRBJ2-7	CASSPGEPEQYF
TRBV5-1	TRBJ2-1	CASSLPAGGVVNEQFF
TRBV11-3	TRBJ2-6	CASSLDRGLFSGANVLTF
TRBV6-4	TRBJ2-2	CASSESSPTGELFF
TRBV30	TRBJ2-5	CAWSVLAETQYF
TRBV19	TRBJ2-7	CASSTSGQIYEQYF
TRBV20-1	TRBJ2-3	CSARASGRLYTQYF
TRBV6-5	TRBJ2-1	CASTPGTQNNEQFF
TRBV12-3/TRBV12-4	TRBJ2-1	CASRGREGLNEQFF
TRBV7-8	TRBJ2-1	CASSLRRLALGEQFF
TRBV12-3/TRBV12-4	TRBJ1-1	CASRALEFTEAFF
TRBV5-1	TRBJ2-5	CASSLIRGRQETQYF
TRBV20-1	TRBJ2-5	CSASWGTSGGETQYF
TRBV28	TRBJ1-1	CASSLIFRGPGTEAFF
TRBV5-6	TRBJ2-3	CASRRTLTDTQYF
TRBV6-1	TRBJ2-5	CASSDGPYNRIQYF
TRBV10-1	TRBJ2-1	CARTQHNEQFF
TRBV11-3	TRBJ1-6	CASSFLGQSNSPLHF